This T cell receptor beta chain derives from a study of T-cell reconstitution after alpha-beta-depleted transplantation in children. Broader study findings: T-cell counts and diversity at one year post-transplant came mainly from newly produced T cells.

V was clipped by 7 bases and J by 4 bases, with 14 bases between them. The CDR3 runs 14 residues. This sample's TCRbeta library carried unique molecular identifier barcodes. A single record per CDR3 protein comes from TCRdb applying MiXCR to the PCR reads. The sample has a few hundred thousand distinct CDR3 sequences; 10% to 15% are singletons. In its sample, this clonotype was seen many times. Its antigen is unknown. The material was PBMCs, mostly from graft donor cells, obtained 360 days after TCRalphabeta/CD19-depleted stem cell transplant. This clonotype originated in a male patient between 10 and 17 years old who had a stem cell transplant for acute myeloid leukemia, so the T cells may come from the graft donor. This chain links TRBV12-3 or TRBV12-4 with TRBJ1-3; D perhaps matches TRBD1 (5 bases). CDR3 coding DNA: TGTGCCAGCAACACCAGGGTCCTCGGAAACACCATATATTTT. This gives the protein CASNTRVLGNTIYF.